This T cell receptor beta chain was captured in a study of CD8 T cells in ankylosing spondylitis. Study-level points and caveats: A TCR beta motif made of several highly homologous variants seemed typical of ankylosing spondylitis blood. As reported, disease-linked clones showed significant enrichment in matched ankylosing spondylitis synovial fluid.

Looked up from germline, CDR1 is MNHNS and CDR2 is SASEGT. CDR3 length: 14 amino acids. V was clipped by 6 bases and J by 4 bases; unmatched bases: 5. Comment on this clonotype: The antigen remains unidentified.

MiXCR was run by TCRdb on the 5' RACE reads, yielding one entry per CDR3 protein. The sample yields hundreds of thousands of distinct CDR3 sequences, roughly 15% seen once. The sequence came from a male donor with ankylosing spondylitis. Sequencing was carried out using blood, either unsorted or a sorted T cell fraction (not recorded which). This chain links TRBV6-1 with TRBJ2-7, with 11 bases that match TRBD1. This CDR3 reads CASRPGTGGYEQYF. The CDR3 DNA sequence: TGTGCCAGCAGGCCCGGGACAGGGGGTTACGAGCAGTACTTC.